This T cell receptor beta chain was captured by sequencing in a study of blood T cell repertoires in COVID-19. TCRdb keeps only in-frame clones here, not all; method: immunoSEQ multiplex PCR. The table has roughly 200,000 clones, roughly 84% seen once. Germline V gives CDR1 MRHNA, CDR2 SNTAGT. V lost 6 bases, J lost 4 bases, and 13 bases lay in between. There are 15 residues in the CDR3. The specimen was peripheral blood. The receptor's source is a person between 65 and 79 years old with COVID-19, enrolled during active disease. The rearrangement joins TRBV6-4 to TRBJ1-6; TRBD1 is a possible D gene (6 bases). CDR3 amino acids: CASSRSDSYNSPLHF. CDR3 DNA: TGTGCCAGCAGCCGTTCGGACAGTTATAATTCACCCCTCCACTTT.